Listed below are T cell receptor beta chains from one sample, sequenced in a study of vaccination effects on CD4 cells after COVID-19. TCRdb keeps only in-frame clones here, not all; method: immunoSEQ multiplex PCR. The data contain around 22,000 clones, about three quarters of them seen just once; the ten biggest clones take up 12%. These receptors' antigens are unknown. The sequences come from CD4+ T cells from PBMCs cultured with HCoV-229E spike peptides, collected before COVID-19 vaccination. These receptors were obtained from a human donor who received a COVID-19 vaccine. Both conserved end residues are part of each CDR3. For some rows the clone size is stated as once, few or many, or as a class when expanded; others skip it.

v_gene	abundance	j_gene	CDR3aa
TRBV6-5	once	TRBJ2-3	CASQGGHGTQYF
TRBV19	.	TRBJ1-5	CASSIQGKGPQHF
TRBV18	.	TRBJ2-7	CASSPVTGEQYF
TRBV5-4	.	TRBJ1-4	CASSPGGVGNEKLFF
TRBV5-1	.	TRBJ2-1	CASNPPAGGALDEQFF
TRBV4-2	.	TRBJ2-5	CASSQELQRGGETQYF
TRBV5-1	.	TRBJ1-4	CASSFSGDNNEKLFF
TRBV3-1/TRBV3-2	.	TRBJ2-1	CASSQTHRGVPQFF
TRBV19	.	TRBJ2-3	CASTPRGLAEAETQYF
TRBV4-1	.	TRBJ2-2	CASSQDNGGASNTGELFF
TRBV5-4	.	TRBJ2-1	CASSLARGAPYNEQFF
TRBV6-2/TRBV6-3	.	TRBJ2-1	CASSYSTPSKQFF
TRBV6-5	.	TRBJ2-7	CASSYLQGGYEQYF
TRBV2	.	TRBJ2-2	CASSEGATATGELFF
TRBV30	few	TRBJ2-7	CAWSLTGGMYF
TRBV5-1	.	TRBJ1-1	CASSLGANTEAFF
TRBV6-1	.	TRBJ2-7	CASSDRGKQYF
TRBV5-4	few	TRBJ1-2	CASSSGVNYGYTF
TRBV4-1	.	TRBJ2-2	CASSQTTDRGLGELFF
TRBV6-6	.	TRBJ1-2	CATGQGDYGYTF
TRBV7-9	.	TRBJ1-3	CASSPPGAFHSGNTIYF
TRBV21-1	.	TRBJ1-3	CASGKGRRDPFSGNTIYF
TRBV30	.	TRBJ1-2	CAWSVLQGASGYTF
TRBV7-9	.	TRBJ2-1	CASSFTLLRLAGYNEQFF
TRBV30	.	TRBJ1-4	CAWSMDRGSWTNEKLFF
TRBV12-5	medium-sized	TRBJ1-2	CASGYRDMGRSNYGYTF
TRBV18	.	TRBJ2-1	CASSPFDTYNEQFF
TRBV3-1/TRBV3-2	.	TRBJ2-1	CASSQEATSGSYNEQFF
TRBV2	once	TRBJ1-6	CASSNRGDNSPLHF
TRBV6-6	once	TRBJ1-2	CASSKAGASYGYTF
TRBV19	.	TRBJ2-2	CASSSRGAGELFF
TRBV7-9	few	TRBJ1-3	CASSRGQGNTIYF
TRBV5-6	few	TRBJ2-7	CASSRDISEQYF
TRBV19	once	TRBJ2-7	CASSGTGATYEQYF
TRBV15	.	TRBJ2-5	CATSKGTSGIQETQYF
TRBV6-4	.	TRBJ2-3	CASSEAGEADTQYF
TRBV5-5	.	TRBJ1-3	CASSLTGSGNTIYF
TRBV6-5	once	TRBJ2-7	CASTRSRHSYEQYF
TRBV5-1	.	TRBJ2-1	CASSLAAEPYNEQFF
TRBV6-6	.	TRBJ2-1	CASQKGGSYNEQFF
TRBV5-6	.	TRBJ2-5	CASSLTGIQETQYF
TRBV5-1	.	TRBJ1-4	CASSLASDRGRLLFF
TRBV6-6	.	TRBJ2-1	CASSSGTSGGNEQFF
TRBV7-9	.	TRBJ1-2	CASSGRELSYGYTF
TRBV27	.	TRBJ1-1	CASSLHLTPAGAFF
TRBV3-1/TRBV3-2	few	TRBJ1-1	CASSQSGAKSTEAFF
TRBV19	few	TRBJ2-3	CASSGRTAASTDTQYF
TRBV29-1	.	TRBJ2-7	CSVLYNYEQYF
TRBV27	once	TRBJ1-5	CASSFAGSQPQHF
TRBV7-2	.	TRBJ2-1	CASSLVGVSLHNEQFF
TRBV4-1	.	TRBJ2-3	CASSRGLAGNTDTQYF
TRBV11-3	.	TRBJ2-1	CASSAGARGDEQFF
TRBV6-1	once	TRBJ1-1	CASSDRGAPNTEAFF
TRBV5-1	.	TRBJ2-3	CASSLGLAADTQYF
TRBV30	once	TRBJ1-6	CAWREGGYSPLHF
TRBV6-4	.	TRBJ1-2	CASSLIGGDYGYTF
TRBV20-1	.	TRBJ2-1	CSASRGPQYNEQFF
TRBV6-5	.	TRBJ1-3	CASSQPGLSNTIYF
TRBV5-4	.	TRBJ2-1	CASSDFYRQGGEQFF
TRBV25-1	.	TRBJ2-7	CASSEFHEQYF